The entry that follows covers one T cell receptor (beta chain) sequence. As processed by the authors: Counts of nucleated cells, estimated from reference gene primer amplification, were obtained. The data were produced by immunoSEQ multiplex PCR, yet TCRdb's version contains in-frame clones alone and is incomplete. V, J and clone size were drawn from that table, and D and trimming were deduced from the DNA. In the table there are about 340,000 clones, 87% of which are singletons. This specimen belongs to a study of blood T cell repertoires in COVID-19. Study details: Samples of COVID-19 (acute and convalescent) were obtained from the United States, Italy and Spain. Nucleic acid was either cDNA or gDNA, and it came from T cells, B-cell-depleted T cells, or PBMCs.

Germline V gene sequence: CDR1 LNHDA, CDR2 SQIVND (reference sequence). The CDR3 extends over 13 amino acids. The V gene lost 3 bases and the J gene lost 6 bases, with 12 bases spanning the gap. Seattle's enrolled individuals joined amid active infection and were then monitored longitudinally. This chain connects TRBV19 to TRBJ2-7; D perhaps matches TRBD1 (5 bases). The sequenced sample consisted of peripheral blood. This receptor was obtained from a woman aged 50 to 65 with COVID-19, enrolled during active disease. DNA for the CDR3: TGTGCCAGTAGTATCCAGGGCTCTGGCGAGCAGTACTTC. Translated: CASSIQGSGEQYF.